The 30 T cell receptor beta chains listed next were all sequenced from one sample in a study of cytomegalovirus exposure and HLA in healthy donors. Vbeta (60) and Jbeta (13) primers were used in the PCR. Clones were sequenced by immunoSEQ multiplex PCR, and TCRdb holds only the in-frame ones, with some missing. The sample lists roughly 120,000 clones; approximately 80% were seen once. What was sequenced was PBMCs. These TCRs come from a young man in good health and CMV-seropositive.

This rearrangement joins TRBV4-3 to TRBJ2-5; TRBD1 agrees at 10 bases. This CDR3 region has 15 residues. Germline values: CDR1 LGHNA, CDR2 YSLEER. V shed 5 bases and J 5 bases; nucleotides not matched to a gene: 8. The CDR3 DNA follows: TGCGCCAGCAGCGCAGGGACAGGGGTAAGGGAGACCCAGTACTTC. Amino acid sequence: CASSAGTGVRETQYF.

This rearrangement joins TRBV11-3 to TRBJ2-1; 11 bases are shared with TRBD2. Germline assignment: CDR1 SGHNT and CDR2 YENEEA. V dropped 2 bases and J dropped 4; count of bases not matched to a gene: 1. The length of the CDR3 is 15 residues. The CDR3 loop is CASSLRLAGYNEQFF. Written as DNA, the CDR3 is TGTGCCAGCAGCTTAAGACTAGCGGGATACAATGAGCAGTTCTTC.

V gene TRBV30 combines with J gene TRBJ1-1; unclear D gene. The CDR3 length is 12 residues. V lost 8 bases and J 0 bases, leaving 10 bases between the germline ends. Per germline, CDR1 GTSNPN and CDR2 SVGIG (reference sequence). The CDR3 reads CAHGELNTEAFF. As DNA, the CDR3 is TGTGCCCACGGGGAGTTGAACACTGAAGCTTTCTTT.

The gene calls are TRBV28 and TRBJ2-7, with 10 positions matching TRBD2. CDR1 is MDHEN and CDR2 is SYDVKM in the germline V gene. Trimming cost V 5 bases and J 1 base; bases outside gene matches: 8. This CDR3 has 16 residues. The CDR3 loop reads CASSPQLAGQSYEQYF. CDR3 DNA sequence: TGTGCCAGCAGTCCACAACTAGCGGGACAATCCTACGAGCAGTACTTC.

In its sample, this clone was seen once. V gene TRBV7-2 combines with J gene TRBJ1-1, with a tentative D call TRBD1 (6 bases). V was trimmed by 5 bases and J by 5 bases, leaving 12 bases between them. This CDR3 is 13 amino acids long. Germline-derived CDR1 and CDR2 are SGHTA and FQGNSA. The CDR3 coding sequence is TGTGCCAGCAGCCTCAGTAGGGGGACTGAAGCTTTCTTT. Translating gives CASSLSRGTEAFF.

V is TRBV7-8 and J is TRBJ2-7; 8 nucleotides agree with TRBD2. The CDR3 loop spans 16 amino acids. Germline CDR1 reads SGHVS; CDR2 reads FQNEAQ. The ends lost 2 bases at V and 6 bases at J; junction bases unmatched: 12. As DNA, the CDR3 is TGTGCCAGCAGCTTAACCAGCGGGAGTTCCATACGCGAGCAGTACTTC. Its translation: CASSLTSGSSIREQYF.

This clone was seen a single time. This chain links TRBV28 with TRBJ2-2; 8 bases match TRBD2. Germline trimming cut 11 bases from V and 3 bases from J; bases unmatched to any gene: 5. Germline V lookup: CDR1 MDHEN, CDR2 SYDVKM. This CDR3 is 13 amino acids long. DNA of the CDR3: TGTGCCGCCTACGGGGGGGACACCGGGGAGCTGTTTTTT. Protein sequence: CAAYGGDTGELFF. Using reference TRBV28 and TRBJ2-2 for the parts outside the CDR3, the full variable domain is DVKVTQSSRYLVKRTGEKVFLECVQDMDHENMFWYRQDPGLGLRLIYFSYDVKMKEKGDIPEGYSVSREKKERFSLILESASTNQTSMYLCAAYGGDTGELFFGEGSRLTVL.

The chain links TRBV27 to TRBJ2-2, with D possibly matching TRBD2 (6 bases). This CDR3 comprises 17 residues. The ends were cut back, 5 bases at V and 0 bases at J, with 16 bases in the middle. Germline V gene sequence: CDR1 MNHEY, CDR2 SMNVEV (reference sequence). The CDR3 region has the DNA TGTGCCAGCAGTGGATTTCATAGCGGAACGAACACCGGGGAGCTGTTTTTT. It yields the protein CASSGFHSGTNTGELFF.

The chain uses TRBV9 and TRBJ2-1; no definite D call. The V gene lost 5 bases and the J gene lost 0 bases, with 9 bases spanning the gap. This CDR3 has 14 amino acids. Germline CDR1 reads SGDLS; CDR2 reads YYNGEE. The DNA of the CDR3 is TGTGCCAGCAGGCAAGTCAGCTCCTACAATGAGCAGTTCTTC. It is translated as CASRQVSSYNEQFF.

V and J are TRBV11-2 and TRBJ2-1; TRBD2 aligns across 7 bases. J gave up 9 bases and V 3 bases, and 14 bases lay outside the gene matches. Germline loops: CDR1 SGHAT, CDR2 FQNNGV. The CDR3 sequence is 16 residues long. As DNA, the CDR3 is TGTGCCAGCAGCTTGGGCCGGGACCCGTGGGGGGGTGAGCAGTTCTTC. It translates to CASSLGRDPWGGEQFF.

The gene calls are TRBV30 and TRBJ1-1; D is possibly TRBD1 (6 bases). The CDR3 is 15 amino acids. CDR1 is GTSNPN, CDR2 SVGIG, per germline (reference sequence). The V end lost 2 bases, the J end lost 4 bases, and 17 bases lay between the germline ends. CDR3 loop: CAWSPFQGPGTEAFF. Written as DNA, the CDR3 is TGTGCCTGGAGTCCCTTCCAGGGGCCGGGCACTGAAGCTTTCTTT.

The V and J genes are TRBV19 and TRBJ2-7; 8 bases align to TRBD1. CDR1 and CDR2 from the germline V gene are LNHDA and SQIVND (reference sequence). V lost 4 bases and J lost 3; bases outside the gene matches: 5. The CDR3 is 14 residues long. CDR3 amino acids: CASSTGQGFYEQYF. The CDR3 DNA follows: TGTGCCAGTAGTACCGGACAGGGTTTCTACGAGCAGTACTTC.

The chain links TRBV7-2 to TRBJ2-7; 13 nucleotides align to TRBD2. The germline V gene has CDR1 SGHTA and CDR2 FQGNSA. This CDR3 is built from 16 residues. The V and J ends lost 4 bases and 3 bases, in that order; junction bases with no gene match: 6. Here the CDR3 DNA reads TGTGCCAGCAGCTCCCAGGGGACTAGCGGGGTCTACGAGCAGTACTTC. It codes for CASSSQGTSGVYEQYF.

The CDR3 spells CASSRTRTDTQYF. The DNA of the CDR3 is TGTGCCAGTAGCCGGACTCGCACAGATACGCAGTATTTT. V and J are TRBV19 and TRBJ2-3; a possible D gene is TRBD2 (5 bases). Trimming removed 6 bases from V and 1 base from J, with 8 bases in between. The CDR3 has 13 amino acids. Germline CDR1 and CDR2: LNHDA and SQIVND (reference sequence). The whole variable domain, filled in from reference TRBV19 and TRBJ2-3, reads DGGITQSPKYLFRKEGQNVTLSCEQNLNHDAMYWYRQDPGQGLRLIYYSQIVNDFQKGDIAEGYSVSREKKESFPLTVTSAQKNPTAFYLCASSRTRTDTQYFGPGTRLTVL.

This clone is a singleton in its sample. V usage is TRBV6-5 and J usage is TRBJ1-2, with TRBD1 as a possible D gene (5 bases). Looked up from germline, CDR1 is MNHEY and CDR2 is SVGAGI. V lost 6 bases and J 4 bases, leaving 9 bases between the germline ends. There are 12 residues in the CDR3. CDR3 sequence (DNA): TGTGCCAGCAGAAGACAGATCTATGGCTACACCTTC. This gives the protein CASRRQIYGYTF.

The chain is built from TRBV30 and TRBJ2-5; a weak D match, TRBD1 (5 bases). There are 14 residues in the CDR3. The germline gives CDR1 GTSNPN, CDR2 SVGIG (reference sequence). Trimming took off 4 bases at V and 3 bases at J, with 15 bases between the two ends. CDR3 bases: TGTGCCTGGAATAAGGGTTTAGGGGAAGAGACCCAGTACTTC. It translates to CAWNKGLGEETQYF.

The chain carries TRBV5-6 and TRBJ1-5; 9 nucleotides agree with TRBD1. The CDR3 sequence is 14 residues long. Germline V gives CDR1 SGHDT, CDR2 YYEEEE. The ends lost 4 bases at V and 5 bases at J; junction bases unmatched: 4. The CDR3 protein is CASSGGTGYQPQHF. The CDR3 DNA is TGTGCCAGCAGCGGGGGGACAGGGTATCAGCCCCAGCATTTT.

The rearrangement joins TRBV5-1 to TRBJ2-5, with D unresolved. The CDR3 length is 17 residues. The germline V gene encodes CDR1 SGHRS and CDR2 YFSETQ. V was pared by 0 bases and J by 0 bases, with 15 bases between. The CDR3 nucleotides are TGCGCCAGCAGCTTGGCCAAAGGCAGGCAGAACCAAGAGACCCAGTACTTC. Translating gives CASSLAKGRQNQETQYF. Full variable domain (remainder filled in from reference TRBV5-1 and TRBJ2-5): KAGVTQTPRYLIKTRGQQVTLSCSPISGHRSVSWYQQTPGQGLQFLFEYFSETQRNKGNFPGRFSGRQFSNSRSEMNVSTLELGDSALYLCASSLAKGRQNQETQYFGPGTRLLVL.

This clone turned up a few times. This chain connects TRBV4-3 to TRBJ2-3; 9 bases fit TRBD1. This CDR3 has 16 amino acids. CDR1 and CDR2 from the germline V gene are LGHNA and YSLEER. V lost 0 bases, J lost 1 base, and 2 bases stayed unmatched. CDR3 sequence: CASSQDRTGGTDTQYF. CDR3 sequence (DNA): TGCGCCAGCAGCCAAGACCGGACAGGGGGCACAGATACGCAGTATTTT.

For this clone: Sequence at one end of the junction differs from germline and may be a read error. The chain links TRBV7-7 to TRBJ2-3, with D hard to call. Per germline, CDR1 SSHAT and CDR2 FNYEAQ (reference sequence). The CDR3 runs to 13 residues. Here the CDR3 DNA reads TGTGCTAGCAGCGCGAACGGCGGAGATACGCAGTATTTT. Translating gives CASSANGGDTQYF.

The rearrangement links TRBV4-3 to TRBJ2-1; TRBD1 matches 10 bases. Germline V gene sequence: CDR1 LGHNA, CDR2 YSLEER. CDR3 length: 15 amino acids. The V segment lost 5 bases and the J segment 5 bases; nucleotides outside the gene matches: 6. CDR3 sequence: CASSKGTGANNEQFF. The CDR3 DNA is TGCGCCAGCAGCAAGGGGACAGGGGCCAACAATGAGCAGTTCTTC.

This chain connects TRBV30 to TRBJ1-5; D possibly corresponds to TRBD1 (6 bases). Germline CDR1 is GTSNPN and CDR2 is SVGIG (reference sequence). V lost 0 bases and J lost 1, with 13 bases in between. The CDR3 covers 16 residues. The CDR3 loop reads CAWSVKGVSSNQPQHF. DNA for the CDR3: TGTGCCTGGAGTGTAAAGGGGGTCTCAAGCAATCAGCCCCAGCATTTT.

V and J are TRBV9 and TRBJ1-1, with a possible D match to TRBD1 (6 bases). Between the trimmed V and J ends, which lost 0 bases and 8 bases, there was a span of 11 bases. Germline V gene data show CDR1 as SGDLS and CDR2 as YYNGEE. The CDR3 contains 13 residues. The CDR3 DNA sequence: TGTGCCAGCAGCGTAGAGGCAGGGGTCGAAGCTTTCTTT. Its protein is CASSVEAGVEAFF.

The chain uses TRBV12-5 and TRBJ2-1; 9 positions match TRBD2. This CDR3 is 18 amino acids long. V was pared by 3 bases and J by 9 bases, with 18 bases of the junction left unmatched. Germline V gives CDR1 LGHNT, CDR2 FRNRAP. Here the CDR3 DNA reads TGTGCTAGTGGTTTTTACCTGGCTAGCGGGATAGAGGCCTTTGAGCAGTTCTTC. This translates into CASGFYLASGIEAFEQFF.

This clone occurred a few times. V usage is TRBV6-5 and J usage is TRBJ1-1; 9 bases line up with TRBD1. This CDR3 region has 15 residues. V gave up 0 bases and J gave up 7 bases; unmatched junction bases: 6. Germline loops: CDR1 MNHEY, CDR2 SVGAGI. This chain's CDR3 is CASSYSGQGYSEAFF. The CDR3 DNA reads TGTGCCAGCAGTTACTCCGGACAGGGGTATAGTGAAGCTTTCTTT.

The gene calls are TRBV6-1 and TRBJ2-5; the match to TRBD1 covers 8 bases. The CDR3 extends over 13 amino acids. With 5 bases clipped from V and 7 bases from J, the junction kept 6 bases outside the gene matches. Germline V gene data show CDR1 as MNHNS and CDR2 as SASEGT. The CDR3 bases are TGTGCCAGCAGTACAGGGGGTTTCGGGACCCAGTACTTC. Its protein is CASSTGGFGTQYF.

The chain links TRBV4-3 to TRBJ1-4, with 7 bases matching TRBD1. This CDR3 has 15 amino acids. Germline lookup yields CDR1 LGHNA and CDR2 YSLEER. V was pared by 4 bases and J by 7 bases, with 9 bases of the junction left unmatched. CDR3 in DNA: TGCGCCAGCAGCCCAGAAGGGGGCTTTCGTGAAAAACTGTTTTTT. Residues: CASSPEGGFREKLFF.

This chain connects TRBV28 to TRBJ2-1, with D tentatively TRBD1 (5 bases). Trimming took off 4 bases at V and 4 bases at J, with 14 bases between the two ends. CDR1 is MDHEN, CDR2 SYDVKM, per germline. CDR3 length: 15 residues. CDR3 amino acids: CASSSLRESYNEQFF. CDR3 DNA sequence: TGTGCCAGCAGTTCCCTCAGGGAATCGTACAATGAGCAGTTCTTC.

This chain links TRBV27 with TRBJ1-2, with D unresolved. This CDR3 is 17 amino acids long. Deletions cut 5 bases from V and 4 bases from J, with 23 bases between. Per germline, CDR1 MNHEY and CDR2 SMNVEV (reference sequence). Here the CDR3 DNA reads TGTGCCAGCAGTAGGACTCGAGGATACTCTACGATCTATGGCTACACCTTC. Its translation is CASSRTRGYSTIYGYTF.

The chain recombines TRBV6-5 with TRBJ1-2; TRBD1 agrees at 9 bases. CDR1 is MNHEY, CDR2 SVGAGI, per germline. After removal of 6 bases from V and 4 bases from J, the junction contained 9 bases not matched to a gene. The CDR3 length is 15 residues. The CDR3 DNA is TGTGCCAGCAGAGTCCCGGGACAGGGAAGCTATGGCTACACCTTC. Protein: CASRVPGQGSYGYTF.